These T cell receptor beta chains were read from a single sample in a study of blood T cell repertoires in COVID-19. The data were produced by immunoSEQ multiplex PCR, yet TCRdb's version contains in-frame clones alone and is incomplete. The data hold some 99,000 clones, with roughly nine tenths observed a single time. The sequenced sample was peripheral blood. The receptors were sampled from a man in his 70s with acute or convalescent COVID-19. Each CDR3 is given with its conserved first and last residue. A D gene is named only where the DNA matches it firmly. Only part of the rows carry a size: once, few, many, or a class if the clone is expanded.

clone_size: .; j_call: TRBJ1-1; d_call: .; cdr3_length: 16; v_call: TRBV5-4; cdr3_aa: CASSLGQGDLNTEAFF; cdr3_nt: TGTGCCAGCAGCTTGGGGCAGGGTGACCTGAACACTGAAGCTTTCTTT
clone_size: .; j_call: TRBJ1-2; d_call: TRBD1; cdr3_length: 15; v_call: TRBV28; cdr3_aa: CASRPTGQGFYGYTF; cdr3_nt: TGTGCCAGCAGACCTACGGGACAGGGCTTTTATGGCTACACCTTC
clone_size: .; j_call: TRBJ1-1; d_call: .; cdr3_length: 12; v_call: TRBV5-1; cdr3_aa: CASSLGDTEAFF; cdr3_nt: TGCGCCAGCAGCCTAGGAGACACTGAAGCTTTCTTT
clone_size: .; j_call: TRBJ1-2; d_call: TRBD1; cdr3_length: 15; v_call: TRBV20-1; cdr3_aa: CSASRTGAAWKSYTF; cdr3_nt: TGCAGTGCTAGTAGGACAGGGGCCGCATGGAAGAGCTACACCTTC
clone_size: .; j_call: TRBJ2-2; d_call: .; cdr3_length: 14; v_call: TRBV2; cdr3_aa: CASSETRNTGELFF; cdr3_nt: TGTGCCAGCAGTGAAACAAGGAACACCGGGGAGCTGTTTTTT
clone_size: .; j_call: TRBJ2-2; d_call: .; cdr3_length: 14; v_call: TRBV7-3; cdr3_aa: CASSLTSDTGELFF; cdr3_nt: TGTGCCAGCAGCTTAACTTCGGACACCGGGGAGCTGTTTTTT
clone_size: .; j_call: TRBJ1-5; d_call: TRBD1; cdr3_length: 11; v_call: TRBV19; cdr3_aa: CASSKDRLRNF; cdr3_nt: TGTGCCAGTAGTAAGGACAGGTTGCGGAATTTT
clone_size: once; j_call: TRBJ2-1; d_call: TRBD1; cdr3_length: 14; v_call: TRBV5-1; cdr3_aa: CASSSTGGHNEQFF; cdr3_nt: TGCGCCAGCAGCTCGACAGGGGGGCACAATGAGCAGTTCTTC
clone_size: .; j_call: TRBJ2-1; d_call: TRBD1; cdr3_length: 13; v_call: TRBV19; cdr3_aa: CASRQGSYNEQFF; cdr3_nt: TGTGCCAGTAGACAGGGGTCCTACAATGAGCAGTTCTTC
clone_size: .; j_call: TRBJ2-7; d_call: .; cdr3_length: 13; v_call: TRBV30; cdr3_aa: CAWSSSTPYEQYF; cdr3_nt: TGTGCCTGGAGTTCGAGCACCCCCTACGAGCAGTACTTC
clone_size: .; j_call: TRBJ1-1; d_call: .; cdr3_length: 16; v_call: TRBV15; cdr3_aa: CATSRDLGGGYTEAFF; cdr3_nt: TGTGCCACCAGCAGAGATCTGGGGGGGGGCTACACTGAAGCTTTCTTT
clone_size: .; j_call: TRBJ1-2; d_call: .; cdr3_length: 15; v_call: TRBV7-9; cdr3_aa: CASSPSGRDDYGYTF; cdr3_nt: TGTGCCAGCAGCCCTAGCGGGCGGGATGACTATGGCTACACCTTC
clone_size: .; j_call: TRBJ1-3; d_call: TRBD1; cdr3_length: 14; v_call: TRBV19; cdr3_aa: CASTTGEAGNTIYF; cdr3_nt: TGTGCCAGTACCACAGGGGAAGCCGGAAACACCATATATTTT
clone_size: .; j_call: TRBJ1-4; d_call: TRBD1; cdr3_length: 14; v_call: TRBV7-2; cdr3_aa: CASSPDRAVEKLFF; cdr3_nt: TGTGCCAGCAGCCCGGACAGGGCAGTCGAAAAACTGTTTTTT
clone_size: .; j_call: TRBJ1-2; d_call: .; cdr3_length: 14; v_call: TRBV6-4; cdr3_aa: CASSEQAQQAGYTF; cdr3_nt: TGTGCCAGCAGTGAACAGGCGCAGCAGGCGGGCTACACCTTC
clone_size: .; j_call: TRBJ1-4; d_call: .; cdr3_length: 15; v_call: TRBV6-5; cdr3_aa: CASSYGRATNEKLFF; cdr3_nt: TGTGCCAGCAGTTACGGGCGGGCAACTAATGAAAAACTGTTTTTT
clone_size: .; j_call: TRBJ2-1; d_call: .; cdr3_length: 15; v_call: TRBV10-2; cdr3_aa: CASSEEIALPREQFF; cdr3_nt: TGCGCCAGCAGTGAAGAAATCGCCCTCCCCCGGGAGCAGTTCTTC
clone_size: .; j_call: TRBJ2-1; d_call: .; cdr3_length: 15; v_call: TRBV11-2; cdr3_aa: CASSRGGLRGNEQFF; cdr3_nt: TGTGCCAGCAGCCGCGGTGGGCTACGAGGGAACGAGCAGTTCTTC
clone_size: .; j_call: TRBJ1-6; d_call: TRBD1; cdr3_length: 13; v_call: TRBV6-6; cdr3_aa: CASSNQGDSPLHF; cdr3_nt: TGTGCCAGCAGTAACCAGGGGGATTCACCCCTCCACTTT
clone_size: .; j_call: TRBJ1-1; d_call: .; cdr3_length: 12; v_call: TRBV14; cdr3_aa: CASSQDLTEAFF; cdr3_nt: TGTGCCAGCAGCCAAGATCTCACTGAAGCTTTCTTT
clone_size: few; j_call: TRBJ2-3; d_call: TRBD2; cdr3_length: 18; v_call: TRBV19; cdr3_aa: CASSGGLAGAPSTDTQYF; cdr3_nt: TGTGCCAGTAGCGGGGGACTAGCGGGGGCCCCTAGCACAGATACGCAGTATTTT
clone_size: .; j_call: TRBJ2-5; d_call: .; cdr3_length: 16; v_call: TRBV6-6; cdr3_aa: CASTTSGGSWGETQYF; cdr3_nt: TGTGCCAGCACGACGTCTGGGGGGTCCTGGGGGGAGACCCAGTACTTC
clone_size: once; j_call: TRBJ2-7; d_call: .; cdr3_length: 14; v_call: TRBV4-1; cdr3_aa: CASSQPPFSYEQYF; cdr3_nt: TGCGCCAGCAGCCAACCCCCATTCTCCTACGAGCAGTACTTC
clone_size: once; j_call: TRBJ1-2; d_call: .; cdr3_length: 13; v_call: TRBV3-1/TRBV3-2; cdr3_aa: CASSQGDIYGYTF; cdr3_nt: TGTGCCAGCAGCCAAGGCGACATCTATGGCTACACCTTC
clone_size: .; j_call: TRBJ1-3; d_call: .; cdr3_length: 14; v_call: TRBV18; cdr3_aa: CASSPRRDGNTIYF; cdr3_nt: TGTGCCAGCTCACCGCGCAGGGATGGAAACACCATATATTTT
clone_size: .; j_call: TRBJ2-7; d_call: .; cdr3_length: 15; v_call: TRBV6-5; cdr3_aa: CASSYRGANSYEQYF; cdr3_nt: TGTGCCAGCAGTTACCGGGGGGCTAACTCCTACGAGCAGTACTTC
clone_size: .; j_call: TRBJ2-2; d_call: .; cdr3_length: 14; v_call: TRBV19; cdr3_aa: CASKTQPNTGELFF; cdr3_nt: TGTGCCAGTAAGACACAGCCGAACACCGGGGAGCTGTTTTTT
clone_size: .; j_call: TRBJ1-3; d_call: TRBD1; cdr3_length: 14; v_call: TRBV10-3; cdr3_aa: CAISEGQGENTIYF; cdr3_nt: TGTGCCATCAGTGAAGGACAGGGGGAAAACACCATATATTTT
clone_size: .; j_call: TRBJ2-3; d_call: TRBD2; cdr3_length: 15; v_call: TRBV18; cdr3_aa: CASSPLAGGADTQYF; cdr3_nt: TGTGCCAGCTCACCTCTAGCGGGGGGCGCAGATACGCAGTATTTT
clone_size: few; j_call: TRBJ1-1; d_call: .; cdr3_length: 14; v_call: TRBV28; cdr3_aa: CASRKPGRETEAFF; cdr3_nt: TGTGCCAGCAGGAAACCCGGGAGGGAGACTGAAGCTTTCTTT
clone_size: once; j_call: TRBJ2-3; d_call: TRBD2; cdr3_length: 18; v_call: TRBV7-2; cdr3_aa: CASSLGAGLAGGTDTQYF; cdr3_nt: TGTGCCAGCAGCTTAGGAGCGGGGCTAGCGGGGGGGACAGATACGCAGTATTTT
clone_size: .; j_call: TRBJ2-3; d_call: .; cdr3_length: 11; v_call: TRBV11-2; cdr3_aa: CASGESYTQYF; cdr3_nt: TGTGCCTCAGGGGAGTCGTATACGCAGTATTTT
clone_size: .; j_call: TRBJ1-2; d_call: TRBD1; cdr3_length: 15; v_call: TRBV5-6; cdr3_aa: CASAPQGDRVFGYTF; cdr3_nt: TGTGCCAGCGCCCCGCAGGGGGACAGGGTTTTTGGCTACACCTTC
clone_size: .; j_call: TRBJ1-5; d_call: .; cdr3_length: 13; v_call: TRBV11-2; cdr3_aa: CASSLVRGEPQHF; cdr3_nt: TGTGCCAGCAGCTTAGTACGGGGAGAGCCCCAGCATTTT
clone_size: .; j_call: TRBJ1-2; d_call: TRBD1; cdr3_length: 13; v_call: TRBV19; cdr3_aa: CASIRTGTYGYTF; cdr3_nt: TGTGCCAGTATACGGACAGGGACATATGGCTACACCTTC
clone_size: .; j_call: TRBJ1-2; d_call: .; cdr3_length: 12; v_call: TRBV12-2; cdr3_aa: CASRRQGYGYTF; cdr3_nt: TGTGCAAGTCGTCGTCAGGGCTATGGCTACACCTTC
clone_size: .; j_call: TRBJ1-2; d_call: TRBD1; cdr3_length: 17; v_call: TRBV28; cdr3_aa: CASSSGEPGQGNYGYTF; cdr3_nt: TGTGCCAGCAGTTCAGGAGAGCCGGGACAGGGAAACTATGGCTACACCTTC
clone_size: .; j_call: TRBJ2-1; d_call: TRBD2; cdr3_length: 16; v_call: TRBV25-1; cdr3_aa: CASSLYSGGARNEQFF; cdr3_nt: TGTGCCAGCAGTCTCTATAGCGGGGGGGCTCGGAATGAGCAGTTCTTC
clone_size: .; j_call: TRBJ2-5; d_call: TRBD2; cdr3_length: 18; v_call: TRBV7-9; cdr3_aa: CASSLRPRTSGVGETQYF; cdr3_nt: TGTGCCAGCAGCTTAAGGCCTCGAACTAGCGGGGTTGGGGAGACCCAGTACTTC